This T cell receptor beta chain originates from a study of T cells in localized non-small cell lung cancer. This clone was picked up a small number of times. Antigen: not known. Trimming took off 2 bases at V and 0 bases at J, with 7 bases between the two ends. CDR3 length equals 14 residues. Germline-derived CDR1 and CDR2 are MDHEN and SYDVKM. Study observations and caveats: Because researchers sequenced only one region of the tumor, heterogeneity is still possible. Adjacent lung tissue had a median approximately 57 of the top 100 clones found in the tumor. Higher adjacent-lung clonality was associated with shorter survival.

Measured with immunoSEQ multiplex PCR; TCRdb has only the in-frame clones, and not every one. This repertoire shows 10,000 to 13,000 clones, 60% to 75% found once; its top ten account for about 33%. V is TRBV28 and J is TRBJ1-1; no clear D. The sequence was obtained from a male donor aged 60 or over with stage I lung adenocarcinoma. The sequencing here drew on peripheral blood, taken before any cancer treatment. This CDR3 is CASSLRGLNTEAFF. In DNA, the CDR3 is TGTGCCAGCAGTTTACGAGGGCTGAACACTGAAGCTTTCTTT.